This TCR beta chain was observed in a study of T cell changes during pregnancy in multiple sclerosis. Clones were sequenced by immunoSEQ multiplex PCR, and TCRdb holds only the in-frame ones, with some missing. The data hold just under 100,000 clones, with approximately 93% observed a single time. The CDR3 sequence is 14 residues long. Germline CDR1 LNHDA, CDR2 SQIVND (reference sequence). After removal of 6 bases from V and 6 bases from J, the junction contained 6 bases not matched to a gene. V is TRBV19 and J is TRBJ2-7, with 12 bases lining up with TRBD1. Material: peripheral blood, obtained after pregnancy. The clonotype originates from a female donor with multiple sclerosis, enrolled in a pregnancy study. The CDR3 nucleotides are TGTGCCAGTAGCACAGGGACAGGGGGCGGCGAGCAGTACTTC. It translates to CASSTGTGGGEQYF.